This T cell receptor beta chain was identified in a study of shared clonotypes between healthy human individuals. Study observations and caveats: Sequencing depth was a factor that was expected to affect clonotype sharing among donors. The study drew on few donors, limiting represented genetic and exposure-history diversity.

This CDR3 has 14 residues. Deletions cut 6 bases from V and 0 bases from J, with 8 bases between. Germline V gene lookup returns CDR1 LGHNA and CDR2 YSLEER. Participating donors were healthy, HIV-negative adults free of recent acute infections or vaccinations. Methods used by the authors: ImmunoSEQ output held junction-only sequences without quality scores, so filtering differed. Assay used: immunoSEQ multiplex PCR; TCRdb lists only in-frame clones, some missing. The V and J calls and the clone size are those of that table, but D and trimming were determined from the DNA. The table records around 500,000 clones, approximately 84% of them present only once. About this clone itself: As yet, its antigen is unknown.

Sample: PBMCs. V and J are TRBV4-3 and TRBJ2-2; no clear D gene. This TCR came from a woman aged 40-49 years in good health. Some clones in this sample may be carry-over from other donors' samples. In DNA form, the CDR3 reads TGCGCCAGCAGGAGTAGTCCGAACACCGGGGAGCTGTTTTTT. This sequence encodes CASRSSPNTGELFF.